The present entry profiles one T cell receptor beta chain with its context. The data are from a study of T cells in tumors after PD-1 blockade. V shed 6 bases and J shed 4 bases, with 8 bases lying between them. This CDR3 has 12 residues. The protocol was immunoSEQ multiplex PCR, while the TCRdb copy is restricted to in-frame clones and leaves out a portion. The sample has fewer than 35,000 clones, roughly 78% seen once. The material sequenced was PBMCs, taken before anti-PD-1 treatment. The chain is built from TRBV12-3 or TRBV12-4 and TRBJ2-3; D might be TRBD1 (6 bases). The sequence was collected from a human donor with basal cell carcinoma. The CDR3 here is CASSPGADTQYF. The DNA for the CDR3 is TGTGCCAGCAGCCCAGGGGCAGATACGCAGTATTTT.